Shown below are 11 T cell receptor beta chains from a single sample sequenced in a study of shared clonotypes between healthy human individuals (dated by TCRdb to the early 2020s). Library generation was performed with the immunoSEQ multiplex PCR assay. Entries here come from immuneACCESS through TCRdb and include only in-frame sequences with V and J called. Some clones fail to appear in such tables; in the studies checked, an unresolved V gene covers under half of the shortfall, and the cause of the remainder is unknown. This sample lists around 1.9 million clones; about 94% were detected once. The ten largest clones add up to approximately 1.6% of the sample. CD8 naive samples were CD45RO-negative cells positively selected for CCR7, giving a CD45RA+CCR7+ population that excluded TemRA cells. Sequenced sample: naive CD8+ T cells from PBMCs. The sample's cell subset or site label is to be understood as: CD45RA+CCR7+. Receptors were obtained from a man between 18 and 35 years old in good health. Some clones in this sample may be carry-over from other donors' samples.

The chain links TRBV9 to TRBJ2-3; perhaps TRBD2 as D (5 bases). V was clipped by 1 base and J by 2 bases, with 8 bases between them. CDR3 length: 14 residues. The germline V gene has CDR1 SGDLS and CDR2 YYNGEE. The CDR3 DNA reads TGTGCCAGCAGCGTAAATAGCGACACAGATACGCAGTATTTT. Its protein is CASSVNSDTDTQYF.

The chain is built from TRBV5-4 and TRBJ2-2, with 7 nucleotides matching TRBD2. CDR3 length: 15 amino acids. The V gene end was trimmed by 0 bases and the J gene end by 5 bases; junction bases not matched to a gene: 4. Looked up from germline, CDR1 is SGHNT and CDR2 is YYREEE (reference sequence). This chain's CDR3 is CASSLAEGGTGELFF. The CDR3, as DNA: TGTGCCAGCAGCTTGGCCGAGGGAGGGACCGGGGAGCTGTTTTTT. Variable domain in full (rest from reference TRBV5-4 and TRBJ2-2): ETGVTQSPTHLIKTRGQQVTLRCSSQSGHNTVSWYQQALGQGPQFIFQYYREEENGRGNFPPRFSGLQFPNYSSELNVNALELDDSALYLCASSLAEGGTGELFFGEGSRLTVL.

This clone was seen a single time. The CDR3: CASGPDIAGVTGELFF. The DNA for the CDR3 is TGTGCTAGTGGACCCGACATAGCGGGAGTGACCGGGGAGCTGTTTTTT. The chain recombines TRBV12-5 with TRBJ2-2, with 9 positions matching TRBD2. The CDR3 is 16 residues long. Germline trimming cut 6 bases from V and 5 bases from J; bases unmatched to any gene: 10. The V gene's germline CDR1 is LGHNT and CDR2 FRNRAP.

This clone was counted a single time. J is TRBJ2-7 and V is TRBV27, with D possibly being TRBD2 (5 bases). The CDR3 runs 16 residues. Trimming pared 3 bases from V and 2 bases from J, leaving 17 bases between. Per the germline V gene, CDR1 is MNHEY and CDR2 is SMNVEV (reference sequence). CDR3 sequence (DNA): TGTGCCAGCAGTTTCTCGTGGGGAGAGGGCCCCTACGAGCAGTACTTC. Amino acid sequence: CASSFSWGEGPYEQYF.

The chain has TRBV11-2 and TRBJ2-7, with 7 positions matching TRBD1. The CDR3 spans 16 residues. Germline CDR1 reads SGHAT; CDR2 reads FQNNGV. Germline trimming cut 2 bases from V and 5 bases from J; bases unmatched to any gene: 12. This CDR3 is CASSLNWDSIMNEQYF. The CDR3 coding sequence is TGTGCCAGCAGCTTAAATTGGGACAGCATTATGAACGAGCAGTACTTC.

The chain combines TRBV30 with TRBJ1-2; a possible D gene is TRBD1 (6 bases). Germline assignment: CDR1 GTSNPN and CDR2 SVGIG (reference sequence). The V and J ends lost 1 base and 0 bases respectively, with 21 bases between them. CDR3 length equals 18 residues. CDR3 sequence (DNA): TGTGCCTGGAGTGGGAGGACAGTCGTCGAAAGCGCTAACTATGGCTACACCTTC. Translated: CAWSGRTVVESANYGYTF. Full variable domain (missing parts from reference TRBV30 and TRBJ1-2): SQTIHQWPATLVQPVGSPLSLECTVEGTSNPNLYWYRQAAGRGLQLLFYSVGIGQISSEVPQNLSASRPQDRQFILSSKKLLLSDSGFYLCAWSGRTVVESANYGYTFGSGTRLTVV.

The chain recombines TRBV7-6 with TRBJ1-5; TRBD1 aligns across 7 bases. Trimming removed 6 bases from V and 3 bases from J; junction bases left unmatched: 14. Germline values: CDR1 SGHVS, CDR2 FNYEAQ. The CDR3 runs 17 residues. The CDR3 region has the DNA TGTGCCAGCAGTCAAGCTGAGGGGGCCCTCAACAATCAGCCCCAGCATTTT. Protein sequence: CASSQAEGALNNQPQHF.

In DNA form, the CDR3 reads TGTGCCAGCAGTTTATTATGGGAGGGCAACGCCTACAATGAGCAGTTCTTC. Amino acids: CASSLLWEGNAYNEQFF. V gene TRBV27 combines with J gene TRBJ2-1; 7 positions match TRBD2. There are 17 residues in the CDR3. Trimming removed 1 base from V and 2 bases from J; junction bases left unmatched: 8. The V gene's germline CDR1 is MNHEY and CDR2 SMNVEV (reference sequence).

CDR3 sequence reads: CASSEGPGFVNEQFF. The CDR3 nucleotides read TGTGCCAGCAGCGAAGGCCCCGGGTTTGTTAATGAGCAGTTCTTC. This rearrangement joins TRBV7-9 to TRBJ2-1; D ambiguous. Germline V CDR1 and CDR2: SEHNR, FQNEAQ (reference sequence). The CDR3 totals 15 residues. Trimming pared 5 bases from V and 7 bases from J, leaving 18 bases between.

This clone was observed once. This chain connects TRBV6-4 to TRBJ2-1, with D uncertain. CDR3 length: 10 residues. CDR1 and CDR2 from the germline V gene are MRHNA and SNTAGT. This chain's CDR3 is CAPGRNEQFF. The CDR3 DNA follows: TGTGCACCAGGTAGAAATGAGCAGTTCTTC.

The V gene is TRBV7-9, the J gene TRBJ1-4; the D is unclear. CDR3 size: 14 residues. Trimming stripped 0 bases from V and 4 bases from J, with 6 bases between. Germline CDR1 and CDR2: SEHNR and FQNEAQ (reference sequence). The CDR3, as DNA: TGTGCCAGCAGCTTAGCAGGATTTAATGAAAAACTGTTTTTT. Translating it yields CASSLAGFNEKLFF. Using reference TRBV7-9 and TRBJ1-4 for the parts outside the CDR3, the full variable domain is DTGVSQNPRHKITKRGQNVTFRCDPISEHNRLYWYRQTLGQGPEFLTYFQNEAQLEKSRLLSDRFSAERPKGSFSTLEIQRTEQGDSAMYLCASSLAGFNEKLFFGSGTQLSVL.